This is a list of T cell receptor beta chains from one sample in a study of regulatory T cells in long-lasting Graves disease. TCRdb analysed the multiplex PCR reads with MiXCR anew, one entry per CDR3 protein. The sample consists of roughly 260,000 distinct CDR3 sequences, approximately 20% of them appearing once. These data are also associated with another study on T cells in Graves' hyperthyroidism and ophthalmopathy.

Sequencing was performed on peripheral blood mononuclear cells (PBMCs), taken at new diagnosis, from a patient treated with antithyroid drugs. The receptors stem from a woman aged 30 to 39 with Graves disease. The CDR3 runs from the conserved cysteine through the conserved F or W. Each record gives: V gene, D gene, J gene, clone size, CDR3 DNA, CDR3 protein. The D gene is left open where the match is weak. Not every row has a clone size; where given, it reads once, few, many or a size class.

>TRBV18|.|TRBJ1-1|many
TGTGCCAGCTCCCCACAGGGAGCGGTTGAAGCTTTCTTT
CASSPQGAVEAFF
>TRBV10-3|.|TRBJ1-1|.
TGTGCCATCAGTGAGTCCCCGCCGCAAGACGGGAACACTGAAGCTTTCTTT
CAISESPPQDGNTEAFF
>TRBV5-1|.|TRBJ2-1|.
TGCGCCAGCAGCCCCGCAGGGACTTACAATGAGCAGTTCTTC
CASSPAGTYNEQFF
>TRBV7-9|.|TRBJ2-3|.
TGTGCCAGCAGCCCCACCCGAATAGGGGCGGGCACAGATACGCAGTATTTT
CASSPTRIGAGTDTQYF
>TRBV5-1|TRBD2|TRBJ2-1|.
TGCGCCAGCAGCGCCGGGACTAGCGGGGCCCTTGAGCAGTTCTTC
CASSAGTSGALEQFF
>TRBV4-1|.|TRBJ2-5|many
TGTGCCAGCAGCCAAGGTGATCCGCAAGAGACCCAGTACTTC
CASSQGDPQETQYF
>TRBV5-1|.|TRBJ2-7|many
TGCGCCAGCAGCATAGACGGACGGGGCACCTACGAGCAGTACTTC
CASSIDGRGTYEQYF
>TRBV12-3/TRBV12-4|.|TRBJ1-6|many
TGTGCCAGCAGCCCAACAGGGCAGAATTCACCCCTCCACTTT
CASSPTGQNSPLHF
>TRBV5-1|.|TRBJ2-5|many
TGCGCCAGCAGCTTCCCGGGGCTGGAGACCCAGTACTTC
CASSFPGLETQYF
>TRBV27|.|TRBJ1-1|many
TGTGCCAGCAGTTATGGCCCGGGGGGTGAAGCTTTCTTT
CASSYGPGGEAFF
>TRBV29-1|TRBD1|TRBJ2-3|many
TGCAGCGTTGAAGAGACAGGGCCGACAGATACGCAGTATTTT
CSVEETGPTDTQYF
>TRBV7-9|.|TRBJ2-1|.
TGTGCCAGCAGCTATGGGTACAATGAGCAGTTCTTC
CASSYGYNEQFF
>TRBV9|.|TRBJ2-5|many
TGTGCCAGCAGCGCGCACCTCGACTACTCAGAGACCCAGTACTTC
CASSAHLDYSETQYF
>TRBV7-2|.|TRBJ2-7|many
TGTGCCAGCAGCTTAGGAATTGGAATTTACGAGCAGTACTTC
CASSLGIGIYEQYF
>TRBV7-6|.|TRBJ1-6|few
TGTGCCAGCAGCTGGGCGGATACAGCTAACAATTCACCCCTCCACTTT
CASSWADTANNSPLHF
>TRBV20-1|.|TRBJ1-5|many
TGCAGTGCAAAAACAGGGAGTGGCAATCAGCCCCAGCATTTT
CSAKTGSGNQPQHF
>TRBV4-1|.|TRBJ2-2|few
TGCGCCAGCAGCCAAGGGCTTCGTGGGGCGGACACCGGGGAGCTGTTTTTT
CASSQGLRGADTGELFF
>TRBV3-1|.|TRBJ2-7|few
TGTGCCAGCACTGTGAACCCGACAGCCTACGAGCAGTACTTC
CASTVNPTAYEQYF
>TRBV6-2/TRBV6-3|.|TRBJ2-7|many
TGTGCCAGCAGTTACTCGAGGGTAGCCGAGCAGTACTTC
CASSYSRVAEQYF
>TRBV12-3/TRBV12-4|.|TRBJ2-5|many
TGTGCCACCGCCGGGCGGTCCCAAGAGACCCAGTACTTC
CATAGRSQETQYF
>TRBV7-9|.|TRBJ1-5|.
TGTGCCAGTAGTTCGGACAAGCTTCCTAATCAGCCCCAGCATTTT
CASSSDKLPNQPQHF
>TRBV29-1|.|TRBJ1-2|.
TGCAGCCTTGGTGGGGGGGCCTATGGCTACACCTTC
CSLGGGAYGYTF
>TRBV5-8|.|TRBJ1-2|many
TGTGCCAGCAGCCGAGGGAGGACACGGGATGGCTACACCTTC
CASSRGRTRDGYTF
>TRBV12-3/TRBV12-4|.|TRBJ2-5|many
TGTGCCAGCAGCCAGACAGCTTCCAAATTGACCCAGTACTTC
CASSQTASKLTQYF
>TRBV5-1|TRBD1|TRBJ2-5|many
TGCGCCAGCAGCTCAGGGGGCTCAGAGACCCAGTACTTC
CASSSGGSETQYF
>TRBV5-1|.|TRBJ2-5|.
TGCGCCAGCAGCTTGGAGGCCAGAAAACAAGAGACCCAGTACTTC
CASSLEARKQETQYF
>TRBV29-1|TRBD1|TRBJ1-1|many
TGCAGCGTTGAACAGGGGGATTACACTGAAGCTTTCTTT
CSVEQGDYTEAFF
>TRBV9|TRBD1|TRBJ2-2|.
TGTGCCAGCAGCGCGGGGACAGGGAGGGACACCGGGGAGCTGTTTTTT
CASSAGTGRDTGELFF
>TRBV10-3|.|TRBJ2-7|many
TGTGCCATCAGAGGGCCAGGGTCCTACGAGCAGTACTTC
CAIRGPGSYEQYF
>TRBV5-6|TRBD1|TRBJ1-1|many
TGTGCCAGCATATCAGCCCCGCGGTGGGACAGGGACTTTTACACTGAAGCTTTCTTT
CASISAPRWDRDFYTEAFF
>TRBV7-9|.|TRBJ2-2|many
TGTGCCAGCAGCTTATCTACCGGATGGGCCGGGGAGCTGTTTTTT
CASSLSTGWAGELFF
>TRBV5-4|.|TRBJ2-2|many
TGTGCCAGCAGCACGGACATGAACACCGGGGAGCTGTTTTTT
CASSTDMNTGELFF
>TRBV9|TRBD1|TRBJ1-3|many
TGTGCCAGCAGCGACAAACCGGACAGGGTAGCTGGAAACACCATATATTTT
CASSDKPDRVAGNTIYF
>TRBV20-1|.|TRBJ2-6|many
TGCAGTGCTAGGGGCGGCGGAGAACCTCGCTCTGGGGCCAACGTCCTGACTTTC
CSARGGGEPRSGANVLTF
>TRBV7-6|.|TRBJ1-1|many
TGTGCCAGCAGCTTAGAACAGGGCGGGTATACTGAAGCTTTCTTT
CASSLEQGGYTEAFF
>TRBV4-2|.|TRBJ2-7|.
TGTGCCAGCAGCCCTCAGGACAGCTACGAGCAGTACTTC
CASSPQDSYEQYF
>TRBV6-1|.|TRBJ2-7|many
TGTGCCTCCCAGGGGGGCAGCTACGAGCAGTACTTC
CASQGGSYEQYF
>TRBV20-1|.|TRBJ2-5|many
TGCAGTGCTAGTCGGCAGGGCATATGGACCCAGTACTTC
CSASRQGIWTQYF
>TRBV13|.|TRBJ1-1|many
TGTGCCAGCAGCTTAAACTGGCGGTCCACTCCTGAAGCTTTCTTT
CASSLNWRSTPEAFF
>TRBV10-3|.|TRBJ2-5|.
TGTGCCATCAGCGGGATCACTCCGGAAACCCAGTACTTC
CAISGITPETQYF
>TRBV3-1|.|TRBJ2-1|many
TGTGCCAGCAGCCAAGAGGTGGGGCGGAGCTCCTACAATGAGCAGTTCTTC
CASSQEVGRSSYNEQFF